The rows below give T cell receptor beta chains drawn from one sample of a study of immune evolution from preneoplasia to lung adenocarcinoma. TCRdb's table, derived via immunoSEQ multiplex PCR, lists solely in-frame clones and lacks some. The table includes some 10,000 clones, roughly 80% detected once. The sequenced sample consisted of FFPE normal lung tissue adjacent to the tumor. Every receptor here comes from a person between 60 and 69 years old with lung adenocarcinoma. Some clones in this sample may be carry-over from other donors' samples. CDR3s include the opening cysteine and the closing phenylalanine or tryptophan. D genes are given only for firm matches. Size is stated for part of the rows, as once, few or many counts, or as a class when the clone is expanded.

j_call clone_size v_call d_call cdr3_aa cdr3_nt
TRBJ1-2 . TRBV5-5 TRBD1 CAIGGPAGYTF TGTGCCATAGGGGGCCCAGCTGGCTACACCTTC
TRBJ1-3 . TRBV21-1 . CASSIEGVRDIHSGNTIYF TGTGCCAGCAGCATCGAGGGAGTAAGGGACATTCACTCTGGAAACACCATATATTTT
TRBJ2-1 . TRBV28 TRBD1 CASSWGTERFF TGTGCCAGCAGTTGGGGGACAGAACGGTTCTTC
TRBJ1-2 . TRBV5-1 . CASSSQTNNYGYTF TGCGCCAGCAGCTCCCAGACTAATAACTATGGCTACACCTTC
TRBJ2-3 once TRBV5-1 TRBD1 CASSLETGGLTQYF TGCGCCAGCAGCTTGGAGACAGGGGGACTTACGCAGTATTTT
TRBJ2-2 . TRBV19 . CASSIDHPFTGELFF TGTGCCAGTAGTATTGACCATCCATTCACCGGGGAGCTGTTTTTT
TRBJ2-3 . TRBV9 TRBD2 CASSDGLAGVDTQYF TGTGCCAGCAGCGACGGACTAGCGGGAGTGGATACGCAGTATTTT
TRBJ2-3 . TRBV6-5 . CASRPAGLLAQYF TGTGCCAGCAGACCTGCAGGCCTGTTAGCGCAGTATTTT
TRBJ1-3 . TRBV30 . CAWSVIMGSGNTIYF TGTGCCTGGAGTGTAATCATGGGCTCTGGAAACACCATATATTTT
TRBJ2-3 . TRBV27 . CASSPGQSTDTQYF TGTGCCAGCAGTCCCGGACAATCCACAGATACGCAGTATTTT
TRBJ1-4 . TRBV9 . CASSVAAGWAEKLFF TGTGCCAGCAGCGTAGCGGCAGGGTGGGCTGAAAAACTGTTTTTT
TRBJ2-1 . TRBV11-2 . CASSLGGDEQFF TGTGCCAGCAGCTTAGGGGGAGATGAGCAGTTCTTC
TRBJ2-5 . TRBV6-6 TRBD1 CASSPPDRDVETQYF TGTGCCAGCAGTCCCCCGGACAGGGATGTCGAGACCCAGTACTTC
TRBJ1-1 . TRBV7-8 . CASSLGVGAANTEAFF TGTGCCAGCAGCTTGGGAGTGGGGGCGGCGAACACTGAAGCTTTCTTT
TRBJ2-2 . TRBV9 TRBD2 CASGSGLAGGGELFF TGTGCCAGCGGCTCGGGACTAGCGGGAGGCGGGGAGCTGTTTTTT
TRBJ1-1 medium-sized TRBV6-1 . CASSADRQPNTEAFF TGTGCCAGCAGTGCTGACAGGCAACCGAACACTGAAGCTTTCTTT
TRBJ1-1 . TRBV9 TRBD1 CASSVTGLSNTEAFF TGTGCCAGCAGCGTGACAGGGCTTTCGAACACTGAAGCTTTCTTT
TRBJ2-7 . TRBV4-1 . CASSQDWNGVYEQYF TGCGCCAGCAGCCAAGATTGGAACGGTGTCTACGAGCAGTACTTC
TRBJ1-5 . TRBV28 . CASSLPGTESNQPQHF TGTGCCAGCAGTTTACCCGGGACGGAGAGCAATCAGCCCCAGCATTTT
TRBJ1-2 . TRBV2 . CAIRPPGPRGYTF TGTGCCATTCGACCGCCCGGGCCGAGAGGCTACACCTTC
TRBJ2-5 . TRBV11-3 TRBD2 CASSPNRGLAGQETQYF TGTGCCAGCAGCCCTAACCGTGGACTAGCGGGCCAAGAGACCCAGTACTTC
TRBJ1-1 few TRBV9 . CASSVTENTEAFF TGTGCCAGCAGCGTAACGGAGAACACTGAAGCTTTCTTT
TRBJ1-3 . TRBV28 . CASRPTTGGRSGNTIYF TGTGCCAGCAGGCCAACCACGGGGGGACGCTCTGGAAACACCATATATTTT
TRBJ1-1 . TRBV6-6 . CASSLQGADTEAFF TGTGCCAGCAGCCTACAGGGCGCGGACACTGAAGCTTTCTTT
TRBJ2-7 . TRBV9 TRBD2 CASSVGSGKTYEQYF TGTGCCAGCAGCGTAGGAAGCGGGAAAACCTACGAGCAGTACTTC
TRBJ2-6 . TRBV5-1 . CASSLGTWGANVLTF TGCGCCAGCAGCTTGGGGACCTGGGGGGCCAACGTCCTGACTTTC
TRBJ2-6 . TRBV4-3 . CASSLQAEANVLTF TGCGCCAGCAGCCTACAGGCGGAGGCCAACGTCCTGACTTTC
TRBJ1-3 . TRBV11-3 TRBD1 CASSSSLRGFSGNTIYF TGTGCCAGCAGCTCGTCTCTCAGGGGGTTCTCTGGAAACACCATATATTTT
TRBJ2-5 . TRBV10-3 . CASSAGHQETQYF TGTGCCAGCAGTGCGGGACACCAAGAGACCCAGTACTTC
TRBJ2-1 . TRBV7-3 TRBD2 CASSLRGLASYNEQFF TGTGCCAGCAGCCTCCGGGGACTAGCTTCCTACAATGAGCAGTTCTTC
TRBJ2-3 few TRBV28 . CASRTTANTDTQYF TGTGCCAGCAGAACGACAGCAAACACAGATACGCAGTATTTT
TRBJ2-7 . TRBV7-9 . CASSLGGRSSYEQYF TGTGCCAGCAGCTTAGGTGGCAGGAGCTCCTACGAGCAGTACTTC
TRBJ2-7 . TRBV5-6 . CASSGQSGDPYEQYF TGTGCCAGCAGCGGACAATCAGGGGATCCCTACGAGCAGTACTTC
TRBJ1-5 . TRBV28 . CASNGPEQPQHF TGTGCCTCCAATGGACCGGAACAGCCCCAGCATTTT
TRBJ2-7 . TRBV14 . CASSQDRGSSYEQYF TGTGCCAGCAGCCAAGACAGGGGAAGCTCCTACGAGCAGTACTTC
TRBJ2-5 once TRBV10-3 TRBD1 CAISESGQGKETQYF TGTGCCATCAGTGAGTCCGGACAGGGGAAAGAGACCCAGTACTTC
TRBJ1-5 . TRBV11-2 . CASSLDLQGNPQHF TGTGCCAGCAGCTTAGATTTACAGGGAAATCCCCAGCATTTT
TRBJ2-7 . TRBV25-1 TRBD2 CASSGTPGTSSLVQYF TGTGCCAGCAGTGGAACCCCCGGGACTAGCTCGCTAGTGCAGTACTTC
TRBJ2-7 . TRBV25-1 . CASSEYKASSFYEQYF TGTGCCAGCAGTGAATATAAAGCTAGCTCCTTCTACGAGCAGTACTTC
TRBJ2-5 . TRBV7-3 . CASSLGLGETQYF TGTGCCAGCAGCTTGGGGCTGGGGGAGACCCAGTACTTC
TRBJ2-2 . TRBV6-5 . CASRTDRNTGELFF TGTGCCAGCAGAACCGACAGGAACACCGGGGAGCTGTTTTTT
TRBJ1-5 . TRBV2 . CASRTDQNQPQHF TGTGCCAGCCGCACGGACCAAAATCAGCCCCAGCATTTT
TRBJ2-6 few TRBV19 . CASSRDSSSGANVLTF TGTGCCAGTAGTAGAGATAGTTCGTCTGGGGCCAACGTCCTGACTTTC
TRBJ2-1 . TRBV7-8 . CASSLVLGTGNEQFF TGTGCCAGCAGCTTAGTATTGGGCACGGGTAATGAGCAGTTCTTC
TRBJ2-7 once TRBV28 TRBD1 CASKNDRGDRVNEQYF TGTGCCAGCAAGAATGATAGAGGAGACAGGGTTAACGAGCAGTACTTC
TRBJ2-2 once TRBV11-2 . CASSPRVQNTGELLF TGTGCCAGCAGCCCCCGAGTCCAGAACACCGGGGAGCTGCTTTTT
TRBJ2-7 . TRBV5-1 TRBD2 CASSWDGGYGEQYF TGCGCCAGCAGCTGGGACGGGGGGTACGGCGAGCAGTACTTC
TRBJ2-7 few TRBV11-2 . CASSSSGRYYEQYF TGTGCCAGCAGCTCGTCAGGTCGCTACTACGAGCAGTACTTC
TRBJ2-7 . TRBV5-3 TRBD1 CASSFRTGEAYEQYF TGTGCCAGCAGCTTTCGGACAGGAGAAGCCTACGAGCAGTACTTC
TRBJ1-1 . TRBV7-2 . CASLGMNTEAFF TGTGCCAGCCTGGGGATGAACACTGAAGCTTTCTTT
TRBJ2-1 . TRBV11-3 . CASSSPSGLSSYNEQFF TGTGCCAGCAGCTCCCCATCGGGCTTATCTTCCTACAATGAGCAGTTCTTC
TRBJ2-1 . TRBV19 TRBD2 CASRLAGGEGNEQFF TGTGCCAGTAGGCTAGCGGGAGGAGAAGGCAATGAGCAGTTCTTC
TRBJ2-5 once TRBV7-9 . CASSAGATLQETQYF TGTGCCAGCAGCGCCGGGGCCACCTTACAAGAGACCCAGTACTTC